Below are 25 T cell receptor beta chains sequenced from a single sample in a study of beta chain features in type 1 diabetes. As every portion of the isolated RNA was reverse transcribed, the sequencing read expressed TCRB transcripts. Libraries were prepared by immunoSEQ multiplex PCR; TCRdb keeps only in-frame clonotypes and omits some of them. This sample yields about 350,000 clones, of which around 19% are seen a single time; 0.035% to 0.055% belongs to the top ten. Material: naive CD4+ T cells from blood. These receptors all come from a woman aged 18-35 years in good health.

In its sample, this clone was seen a few times. V usage is TRBV7-9 and J usage is TRBJ2-6; 11 bases map to TRBD1. Germline V gene sequence: CDR1 SEHNR, CDR2 FQNEAQ (reference sequence). The CDR3 has 16 amino acids. V lost 5 bases and J lost 2; bases outside the gene matches: 2. The CDR3 DNA follows: TGTGCCAGCAGCGGACAGGGGGCTCCTGGGGCCAACGTCCTGACTTTC. This translates into CASSGQGAPGANVLTF.

The V call is TRBV18, the J call TRBJ2-5; TRBD2 matches 7 bases. The CDR3 consists of 15 residues. Trimming took 3 bases from V and 1 from J; bases not matched to a gene: 5. The germline gives CDR1 KGHSH, CDR2 LQKENI. The CDR3 DNA follows: TGTGCCAGCTCACCCCGACTAGCCCGCCAAGAGACCCAGTACTTC. It yields the protein CASSPRLARQETQYF.

The V call is TRBV5-4, the J call TRBJ2-3, with D possibly matching TRBD2 (5 bases). V gave up 10 bases and J gave up 2 bases, with 14 bases separating them. Germline V gene data show CDR1 as SGHNT and CDR2 as YYREEE (reference sequence). The CDR3 sequence is 13 residues long. The CDR3 here is CASRGTNTDTQYF. The DNA of the CDR3 is TGTGCCTCCCGGGGAACTAACACAGATACGCAGTATTTT.

The chain employs TRBV2 and TRBJ2-4, with 9 bases aligning to TRBD2. The CDR3 sequence is 13 residues long. The J segment lost 8 bases and the V segment lost 5 bases, leaving 4 bases of the junction unmatched. CDR1 and CDR2 (germline): SNHLY, FYNNEI. The DNA of the CDR3 is TGTGCCAGCAGTCTTAGCGGGGGTTACATTCAGTACTTC. It codes for CASSLSGGYIQYF.

The genes are TRBV7-3 and TRBJ2-3; TRBD2 matches 12 bases. Germline V gives CDR1 SGHTA, CDR2 FQGTGA. Germline trimming cut 3 bases from V and 1 base from J; bases unmatched to any gene: 2. The CDR3 sequence is 16 residues long. The CDR3 nucleotides are TGTGCCAGCAGCTTCGGACTAGCGGGGCGCACAGATACGCAGTATTTT. It codes for CASSFGLAGRTDTQYF.

With regard to this clone: Distinct nucleotide sequences in the sample also encode this CDR3. This chain joins TRBV7-9 and TRBJ1-4; 9 nucleotides match TRBD1. Germline loops: CDR1 SEHNR, CDR2 FQNEAQ (reference sequence). With 4 bases clipped from V and 5 bases from J, the junction kept 2 bases outside the gene matches. The CDR3 length is 14 residues. CDR3 loop: CASSSQGANEKLFF. In DNA, the CDR3 is TGTGCCAGCAGCTCACAGGGGGCGAATGAAAAACTGTTTTTT.

This clone showed up just a few times. The chain has TRBV10-3 and TRBJ1-2; 7 nucleotides agree with TRBD1. This CDR3 has 14 residues. J gave up 5 bases and V 3 bases, and 6 bases lay outside the gene matches. Germline assignment: CDR1 ENHRY and CDR2 SYGVKD. The CDR3: CAISESVQGYGYTF. The CDR3 bases are TGTGCCATCAGTGAATCGGTACAGGGGTATGGCTACACCTTC.

This clone showed up just a few times. This chain connects TRBV10-3 to TRBJ2-7, with 11 bases identical to TRBD1. The germline CDR1 and CDR2 sequences are ENHRY and SYGVKD. The trim removed 4 bases at V and 5 bases at J, leaving 4 bases unmatched. The CDR3 contains 14 residues. The CDR3 loop is CAISGGQGANEQYF. The CDR3 region has the DNA TGTGCCATCAGTGGAGGACAGGGGGCTAACGAGCAGTACTTC.

This clone was counted between two and nine times. The chain links TRBV5-1 to TRBJ2-7, with 9 positions matching TRBD1. This CDR3 has 13 residues. Trimming at V came to 5 bases and at J to 6 bases, leaving 6 bases not matched to a gene. In germline, CDR1 is SGHRS, CDR2 YFSETQ. CDR3 region: CASSSGTGTEQYF. In DNA form, the CDR3 reads TGCGCCAGCAGTTCCGGGACAGGGACCGAGCAGTACTTC.

This clone has more than one count but fewer than ten. The chain carries TRBV5-1 and TRBJ2-5, with D tentatively TRBD1 (6 bases). Looked up from germline, CDR1 is SGHRS and CDR2 is YFSETQ. The CDR3 covers 15 residues. V lost 4 bases and J lost 5, with 18 bases in between. Here the CDR3 reads CASSPPTGRGETQYF. The DNA of the CDR3 is TGCGCCAGCAGCCCGCCGACAGGTCGCGGGGAGACCCAGTACTTC.

This clone was observed a handful of times. V and J are TRBV4-1 and TRBJ2-4; 12 bases map to TRBD2. Unmatched junction bases numbered 3, after V lost 4 bases and J lost 14 bases. Germline V lookup: CDR1 MGHRA, CDR2 YSYEKL. The CDR3 totals 12 residues. As DNA, the CDR3 is TGCGCCAGCAGCCCCTCTAGCGGGAGGGAGTACTTC. Translating gives CASSPSSGREYF.

This clone was seen only a few times. This chain joins TRBV5-4 and TRBJ2-1; D is uncertain. The germline gives CDR1 SGHNT, CDR2 YYREEE (reference sequence). The CDR3 is made up of 16 amino acids. The V and J ends lost 2 bases and 0 bases respectively, with 12 bases between them. The CDR3 nucleotides read TGTGCCAGCAGCTTATTGAAGCCGAGCTCCTACAATGAGCAGTTCTTC. This translates into CASSLLKPSSYNEQFF.

This clone was observed a handful of times. This chain connects TRBV14 to TRBJ2-5; no definite D call. Trimming removed 5 bases from V and 5 bases from J, with 12 bases in between. Germline CDR1 and CDR2: SGHDN and FVKESK. The CDR3 covers 13 residues. The CDR3 loop is CASSFYPGETQYF. The CDR3 DNA sequence: TGTGCCAGCAGCTTCTATCCCGGGGAGACCCAGTACTTC.

The chain joins TRBV4-3 to TRBJ1-6; 9 bases fit TRBD1. The CDR3 spans 15 residues. Germline CDR1 reads LGHNA; CDR2 reads YSLEER. The V segment lost 1 base and the J segment 8 bases; nucleotides outside the gene matches: 3. CDR3 in DNA: TGCGCCAGCAGCCAAGCTCACAGGGGGCATTCACCCCTCCACTTT. This encodes CASSQAHRGHSPLHF.

This chain uses TRBV9 with TRBJ2-2; maybe TRBD2 (6 bases). V shed 0 bases and J shed 6 bases, with 9 bases lying between them. This CDR3 comprises 14 residues. The V gene's germline CDR1 is SGDLS and CDR2 YYNGEE. The CDR3 coding sequence is TGTGCCAGCAGCGTAGGGGAGGCGGCCGGGGAGCTGTTTTTT. This translates into CASSVGEAAGELFF.

Remarks on this clone: At one of its ends the junction is not consistent with the germline gene, which may arise from a read error. The J gene is TRBJ2-1, the V gene TRBV6-5; D is unresolved. From germline, CDR1 is MNHEY and CDR2 SVGAGI. This CDR3 region has 16 residues. The CDR3 coding sequence is TGTGCCAGCAGTCACTCGGCTAGTCTCTCCTACAATGAGCAGTTCTTC. Translating it yields CASSHSASLSYNEQFF.

This chain joins TRBV7-9 and TRBJ1-3, with D unclear. The CDR3 length is 13 residues. The V end lost 5 bases, the J end lost 6 bases, and 11 bases lay between the germline ends. CDR1 and CDR2 from the germline V gene are SEHNR and FQNEAQ (reference sequence). The DNA of the CDR3 is TGTGCCAGCAGCCCCAGCGCGCTAAACACCATATATTTT. Protein product: CASSPSALNTIYF.

The sample holds a few counts of this clone. V is TRBV30 and J is TRBJ2-7, with D perhaps matching TRBD2 (5 bases). The CDR3 has 12 residues. V was cut by 1 base and J by 3 bases, with 7 bases left in between. Per germline, CDR1 GTSNPN and CDR2 SVGIG (reference sequence). CDR3 DNA: TGTGCCTGGAGTGAAAGCGGCTACGAGCAGTACTTC. Translating gives CAWSESGYEQYF.

V and J are TRBV13 and TRBJ2-4; 7 bases align to TRBD2. The CDR3 has 18 amino acids. J gave up 2 bases and V 5 bases, and 15 bases lay outside the gene matches. Germline V gene lookup returns CDR1 PRHDT and CDR2 FYEKMQ (reference sequence). CDR3 sequence: CASSPSRGRGRTKNIQYF. The CDR3 nucleotides are TGTGCCAGCAGCCCCTCCCGCGGGAGAGGGAGGACCAAAAACATTCAGTACTTC. Filled out from reference TRBV13 and TRBJ2-4, the complete variable domain reads AAGVIQSPRHLIKEKRETATLKCYPIPRHDTVYWYQQGPGQDPQFLISFYEKMQSDKGSIPDRFSAQQFSDYHSELNMSSLELGDSALYFCASSPSRGRGRTKNIQYFGAGTRLSVL.

The chain recombines TRBV5-1 with TRBJ2-5, with a tentative D call TRBD1 (6 bases). The CDR3 covers 15 residues. Germline lookup yields CDR1 SGHRS and CDR2 YFSETQ. With 2 bases removed from V and 2 bases from J, the gap between germline ends came to 13 bases. The CDR3: CASSFHGTTQETQYF. The CDR3 region has the DNA TGCGCCAGCAGCTTTCACGGGACAACTCAAGAGACCCAGTACTTC.

The chain employs TRBV18 and TRBJ2-1, with 13 bases that match TRBD2. The CDR3 totals 16 residues. V shed 3 bases, J shed 8 bases, and the junction held 7 bases outside the gene matches. Germline CDR1 KGHSH, CDR2 LQKENI. The CDR3 protein is CASSPPGLAGKDEQFF. DNA for the CDR3: TGTGCCAGCTCACCGCCGGGACTAGCGGGGAAGGATGAGCAGTTCTTC.

There are a few counts of this clone. The chain combines TRBV5-1 with TRBJ2-3; no firm D call. Trimming left V 4 bases short and J 4 bases short, with 7 bases between. CDR1 and CDR2 (germline): SGHRS, YFSETQ. CDR3 size: 12 residues. The DNA for the CDR3 is TGCGCCAGCAGCCCCGAGGCAGATACGCAGTATTTT. This encodes CASSPEADTQYF.

In its sample, this clone was seen a few times. V is TRBV4-2 and J is TRBJ2-7; 9 bases map to TRBD1. With V trimmed by 1 base and J by 0 bases, 4 bases remained unmatched. From germline, CDR1 is LGHNA and CDR2 YNFKEQ. CDR3 length: 16 residues. CDR3 in amino acids: CASSQVGQGSSYEQYF. The CDR3 region has the DNA TGTGCCAGCAGCCAAGTTGGACAGGGGAGCTCCTACGAGCAGTACTTC.

This CDR3 reads CASIPGSGTTNTGELFF. Written as DNA, the CDR3 is TGTGCCAGTATCCCAGGCTCCGGGACAACCAACACCGGGGAGCTGTTTTTT. This chain joins TRBV19 and TRBJ2-2, with a possible D match to TRBD1 (6 bases). The V end lost 7 bases, the J end lost 2 bases, and 20 bases lay between the germline ends. The germline V gene has CDR1 LNHDA and CDR2 SQIVND (reference sequence). There are 17 residues in the CDR3.

This clone was observed a few times. The J gene is TRBJ1-2, the V gene TRBV5-1, with TRBD1 matching 9 bases. Trimming removed 3 bases from V and 8 bases from J; junction bases left unmatched: 8. The germline V gene encodes CDR1 SGHRS and CDR2 YFSETQ. This CDR3 contains 14 residues. In nucleotides, the CDR3 is TGCGCCAGCAGCTCGGGTGACAGGGGGAGCGGCTACACCTTC. This codes for CASSSGDRGSGYTF.